Given below is one TCR beta chain in context. Authors' data handling: Amplification of reference gene primers was used by the study to estimate nucleated cell counts. Measured with immunoSEQ multiplex PCR; TCRdb has only the in-frame clones, and not every one. V, J and clone size are taken as reported in that table, and D and trimming were inferred from the DNA itself. The sample has more than 200,000 clones; approximately 86% are singletons. The data were obtained in a study of blood T cell repertoires in COVID-19. This CDR3 spans 18 amino acids. V shed 7 bases, J shed 6 bases, and the junction held 16 bases outside the gene matches. CDR1 and CDR2 from the germline V gene are MDHEN and SYDVKM.

The rearrangement links TRBV28 to TRBJ2-3; TRBD2 agrees at 13 bases. The sequencing input was peripheral blood. The TCR comes from a woman in her sixties or seventies with COVID-19, enrolled during active disease. CDR3 in DNA: TGTGCCAGCAAAGATTCACTTACTAGCGGGAGGGCCAGGGATACGCAGTATTTT. Protein: CASKDSLTSGRARDTQYF.